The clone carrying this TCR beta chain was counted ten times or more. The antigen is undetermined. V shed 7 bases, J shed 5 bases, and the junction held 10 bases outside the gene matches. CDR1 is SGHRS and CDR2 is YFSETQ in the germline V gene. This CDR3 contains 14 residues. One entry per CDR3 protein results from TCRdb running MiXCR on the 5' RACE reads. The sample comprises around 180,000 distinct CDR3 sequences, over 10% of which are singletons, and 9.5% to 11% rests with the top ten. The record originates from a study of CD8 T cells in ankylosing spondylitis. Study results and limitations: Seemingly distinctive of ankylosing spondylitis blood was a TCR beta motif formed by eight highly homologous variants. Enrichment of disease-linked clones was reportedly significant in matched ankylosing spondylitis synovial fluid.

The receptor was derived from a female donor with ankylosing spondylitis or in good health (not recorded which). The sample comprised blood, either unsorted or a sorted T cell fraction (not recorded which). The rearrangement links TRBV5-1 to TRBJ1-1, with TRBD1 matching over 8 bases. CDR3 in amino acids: CASAWTGSHTEAFF. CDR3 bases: TGCGCCAGCGCATGGACAGGGAGTCATACTGAAGCTTTCTTT.